This T cell receptor beta chain originates from a study of PD-L1 blockade in urothelial cancer (dated by TCRdb to 2017 to 2019). Context from the whole study: Every patient began therapy in the mid-2010s and was given atezolizumab 1,200 mg intravenously every 3 weeks. About 85% of the 29 patients were males with bladder-origin urothelial cancer, and about 60% of the roughly 29 reported a prior smoking history. Patients had an ECOG performance status of 0 or 1 and had received between 0 and 3 prior chemotherapy regimens. Blood samples were analyzed at 3 weeks after treatment start (second dose) and at 6 weeks after treatment start. A median of roughly 140,000 T cells and roughly 80,000 unique TCRs was obtained from blood samples, and a median clonality of approximately 0.08 was observed. The study, an exploratory multi-omic analysis, examined somatic, immune and clinical correlates of response to PD-L1 blockade with atezolizumab in urothelial cancer. Pretreatment tumor samples, along with matched peripheral blood collected serially before and after atezolizumab treatment, underwent TCR sequencing. Progression-free survival longer than 6 months counted as durable clinical benefit, and TCR features were additionally tested against both progression-free and overall survival. Whole exome sequencing and RNA sequencing of pretreatment tumors were performed alongside TCR sequencing in the same patients. Durable clinical benefit was achieved by nine patients but not by the remaining 20. Pretreatment blood TCR-seq was available for about 28 patients, at least one posttreatment blood collection was obtained for about 24 patients, and tumor TCR-seq was available for about 24 patients.

Turning to this clone: The antigen this receptor binds is unknown. No quality values exist for individual bases; no much larger clone is one base distant.

Study-wide findings and limitations: A pretreatment peripheral blood TCR clonality below the median was linked to improved progression-free and overall survival. Because of the small sample size (n ≈ 30) and the many exploratory analyses performed, the results are intended to be regarded as hypothesis-generating. Patients with durable benefit showed greater expansion of tumor-associated TCR clones in peripheral blood 3 weeks after starting treatment (n ≈ 22, p = 0.022).

Sample time point, as interpreted from the label and publication: peripheral blood 6 weeks after treatment start. A cohort of about 30 patients with locally advanced or metastatic urothelial carcinoma, treated at Memorial Sloan Kettering on a trial protocol, was included. Peripheral blood mononuclear cells were collected pretreatment and during treatment, with between 1 and 8 total time points per patient. The Qiagen DNeasy Blood extraction kit was used to purify genomic DNA from total PBMCs and tumor samples. PBMCs were collected pretreatment and during treatment, and were isolated and stored as previously described. The germline V gene encodes CDR1 SGHNT and CDR2 YYREEE (reference sequence). V and J are truncated by 4 bases and 9 bases respectively, leaving an intervening sequence of 11 bases. CDR3 length: 13 amino acids, cysteine to phenylalanine. The DNA shown is the 39-base CDR3, in frame from base 1.

Synthetic TCR analog templates were spiked into each PCR to estimate absolute template abundance from read counts. The immunoSEQ assay used bias-controlled V and J gene primers to amplify TCRbeta CDR3 regions from genomic DNA. Sequencing of rearranged TCRbeta segments was performed at approximately 20X coverage. The paper's processing steps were these. Clustering was used to correct sequencing errors, and CDR3s were annotated against IMGT so that V, D and J genes could be assigned. Downstream analyses used only productive TCRbeta rearrangements and left out out-of-frame or stop-codon sequences. Clonality was calculated as one minus the Shannon entropy normalized by the log of the number of unique productive sequences. Clones differing between time points or between blood and tumor were identified using Fisher's exact test with Benjamini-Hochberg correction, with an adjusted p below 0.01 applied as the threshold. The clones in this table, taken by TCRdb from immuneACCESS, are in-frame only. Not every clone is retained; where verified, under half of the shortfall comes from an unresolved V gene, and the cause of the rest is unknown. V and J calls and clone size are given by that table; D and trimming were obtained from the DNA. Present in this sample are about 29,000 clones, around four fifths of which were seen just once. The ten largest clones capture about 2.7% of the sample.

The rearrangement combines TRBV5-4 with TRBJ1-6; the best D guess is TRBD1, with 5 bases matching. The TCR comes from a man between 65 and 85 years old with urothelial cancer. Here the sequenced sample was PBMCs, taken around atezolizumab (anti-PD-L1) treatment. The CDR3 sequence is CASSPTGGSPLHF. The sequenced DNA: TGTGCCAGCAGCCCGACGGGGGGTTCACCCCTCCACTTT.